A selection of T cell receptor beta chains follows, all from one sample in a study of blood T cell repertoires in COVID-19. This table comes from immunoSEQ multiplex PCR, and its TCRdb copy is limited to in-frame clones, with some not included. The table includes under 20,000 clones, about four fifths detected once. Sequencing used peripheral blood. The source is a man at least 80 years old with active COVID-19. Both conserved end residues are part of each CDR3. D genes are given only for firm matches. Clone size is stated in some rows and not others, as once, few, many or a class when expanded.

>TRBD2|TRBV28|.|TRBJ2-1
CASSFRARRTSGRGEQFF
TGTGCCAGCAGTTTTAGGGCAAGACGGACTAGCGGGAGAGGCGAGCAGTTCTTC
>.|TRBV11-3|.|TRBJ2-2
CASSSQGSNTGELFF
TGTGCCAGCAGCTCACAGGGTTCCAACACCGGGGAGCTGTTTTTT
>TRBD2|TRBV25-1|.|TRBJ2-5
CASSVLAGKKETQYF
TGTGCCAGCAGTGTGCTAGCGGGAAAAAAAGAGACCCAGTACTTC
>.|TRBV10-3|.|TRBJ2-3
CAIRSGAPDTQYF
TGTGCCATCAGGAGTGGGGCGCCAGATACGCAGTATTTT
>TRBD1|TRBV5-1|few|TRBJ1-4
CASSLAKRTGGEKLFF
TGCGCCAGCAGCTTGGCCAAAAGGACAGGGGGCGAAAAACTGTTTTTT
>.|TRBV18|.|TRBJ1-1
CASSPAGTEAFF
TGTGCCAGCTCACCGGCAGGAACTGAAGCTTTCTTT
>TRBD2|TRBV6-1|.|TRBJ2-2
CASSERAGGGTGELFF
TGTGCCAGCAGTGAGAGGGCGGGAGGCGGCACCGGGGAGCTGTTTTTT
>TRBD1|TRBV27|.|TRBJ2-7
CASRRQGGSYEQYF
TGTGCCAGCAGACGACAGGGGGGGTCCTACGAGCAGTACTTC
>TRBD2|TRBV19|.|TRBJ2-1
CASSIGLAGNNEQFF
TGTGCCAGTAGTATAGGACTAGCGGGTAACAATGAGCAGTTCTTC
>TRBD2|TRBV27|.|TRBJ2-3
CASGKLAGGPGGTQYF
TGTGCCAGCGGAAAACTAGCGGGAGGCCCCGGGGGTACGCAGTATTTT
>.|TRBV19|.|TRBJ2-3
CASTQSLGGTDTQYF
TGTGCCAGTACCCAATCGCTGGGAGGCACAGATACGCAGTATTTT
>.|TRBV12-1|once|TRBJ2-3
CASSFEFLTSGRTSTDTQYF
TGTGCCAGCAGCTTTGAGTTTTTAACTAGCGGGAGGACAAGCACAGATACGCAGTATTTT
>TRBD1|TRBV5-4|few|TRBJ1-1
CASSLAGGQNTEAFF
TGTGCCAGCAGCTTGGCAGGGGGACAGAACACTGAAGCTTTCTTT
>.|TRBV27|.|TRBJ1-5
CASSTSGVQPQHF
TGTGCCAGCAGTACCTCAGGGGTTCAGCCCCAGCATTTT
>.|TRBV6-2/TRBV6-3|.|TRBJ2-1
CASSRRLGQNEQFF
TGTGCCAGCAGCCGTCGACTAGGCCAGAATGAGCAGTTCTTC
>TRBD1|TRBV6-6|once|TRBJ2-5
CASSYRTGETQYF
TGTGCCAGCAGTTACAGGACAGGAGAGACCCAGTACTTC
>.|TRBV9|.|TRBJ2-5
CASSVEKGRDSQETQYF
TGTGCCAGCAGCGTAGAAAAAGGGCGGGACAGCCAAGAGACCCAGTACTTC
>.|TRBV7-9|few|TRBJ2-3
CASSPFSLTSTDTQYF
TGTGCCAGCAGCCCGTTTTCGTTAACTAGCACAGATACGCAGTATTTT
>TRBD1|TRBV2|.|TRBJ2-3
CASSLDRGRTDTQYF
TGTGCCAGCAGTTTGGACAGGGGACGCACAGATACGCAGTATTTT
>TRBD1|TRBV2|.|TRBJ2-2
CASKDRVNTGELFF
TGTGCCAGCAAGGACAGGGTAAACACCGGGGAGCTGTTTTTT
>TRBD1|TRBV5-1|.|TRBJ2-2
CASSPSRGRTGELFF
TGCGCCAGCAGCCCGTCGAGGGGGCGCACCGGGGAGCTGTTTTTT
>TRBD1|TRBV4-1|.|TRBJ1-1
CASSQERTGDFNTEAFF
TGCGCCAGCAGCCAAGAGCGCACAGGGGATTTTAACACTGAAGCTTTCTTT
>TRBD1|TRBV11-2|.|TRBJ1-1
CASSSDRQKPEAFF
TGTGCCAGCAGCTCGGACAGGCAGAAGCCTGAAGCTTTCTTT
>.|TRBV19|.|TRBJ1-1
CASRRLLSTEAFF
TGTGCCAGTAGGAGATTATTATCCACTGAAGCTTTCTTT
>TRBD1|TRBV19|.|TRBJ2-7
CASSTGQGTHEQYF
TGTGCCAGTAGTACGGGACAGGGGACCCACGAGCAGTACTTC
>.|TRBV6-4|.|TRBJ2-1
CASRTGHRSSYNEQFF
TGTGCCAGCAGGACGGGACACCGAAGCTCCTACAATGAGCAGTTCTTC
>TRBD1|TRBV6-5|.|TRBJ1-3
CASSLGQSLSGNTIYF
TGTGCCAGCAGTTTGGGACAGTCTCTCTCTGGAAACACCATATATTTT
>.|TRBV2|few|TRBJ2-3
CASSEIVGGSYTDTQYF
TGTGCCAGCAGTGAGATCGTTGGCGGATCATACACAGATACGCAGTATTTT
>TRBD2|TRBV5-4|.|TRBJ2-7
CASSLAGGSTYEQYF
TGTGCCAGCAGCTTGGCTGGCGGGAGTACGTACGAGCAGTACTTC
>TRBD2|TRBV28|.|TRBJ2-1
CASTIAGGSYNEQFF
TGTGCCAGCACTATAGCGGGAGGTTCCTACAATGAGCAGTTCTTC
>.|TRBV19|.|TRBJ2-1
CASRLPAHNEQFF
TGTGCCAGTAGACTCCCTGCCCACAATGAGCAGTTCTTC
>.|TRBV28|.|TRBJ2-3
CASSSRSSGPLGKDTQYF
TGTGCCAGCAGTTCCCGATCTTCAGGGCCCCTAGGGAAAGATACGCAGTATTTT
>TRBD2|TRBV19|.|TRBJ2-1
CASSRSGRTNEQFF
TGTGCCAGTAGTAGGAGCGGGAGGACCAATGAGCAGTTCTTC
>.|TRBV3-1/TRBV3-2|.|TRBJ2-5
CASSQQQGSWETQYF
TGTGCCAGCAGCCAACAACAGGGTTCCTGGGAGACCCAGTACTTC
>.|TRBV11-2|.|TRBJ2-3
CASSLDHGDYQVGTDTQYF
TGTGCCAGCAGCTTAGATCACGGCGACTATCAGGTCGGAACAGATACGCAGTATTTT
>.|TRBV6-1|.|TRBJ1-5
CASSEAAGLVQPQHF
TGTGCCAGCAGTGAGGCGGCAGGGTTGGTTCAGCCCCAGCATTTT
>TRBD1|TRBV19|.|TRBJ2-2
CASSTPTGSNTGELFF
TGTGCCAGTAGTACCCCGACAGGGTCGAACACCGGGGAGCTGTTTTTT
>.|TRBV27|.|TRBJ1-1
CASSFKGVTQKGSTEAFF
TGTGCCAGCAGTTTCAAGGGGGTGACCCAAAAAGGTAGCACTGAAGCTTTCTTT
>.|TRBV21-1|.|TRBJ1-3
CASSKGGGLRNTIYF
TGTGCCAGCAGCAAAGGAGGAGGGTTGAGGAACACCATATATTTT
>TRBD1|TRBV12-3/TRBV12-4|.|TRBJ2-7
CASSTQGARQYF
TGTGCCAGCAGTACGCAGGGGGCGCGGCAGTACTTC
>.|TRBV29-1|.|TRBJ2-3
CSVQIPDTQYF
TGCAGCGTTCAAATTCCAGATACGCAGTATTTT
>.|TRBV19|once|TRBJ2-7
CASSRTVTSYEQYF
TGTGCCAGTAGTCGGACAGTTACCTCCTACGAGCAGTACTTC
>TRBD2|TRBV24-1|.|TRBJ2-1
CATSDPPSGRAGEQFF
TGTGCCACCAGTGATCCGCCCAGCGGGAGGGCCGGTGAGCAGTTCTTC
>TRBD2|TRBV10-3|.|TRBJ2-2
CAARLAENTGELFF
TGTGCCGCTAGACTAGCGGAGAACACCGGGGAGCTGTTTTTT
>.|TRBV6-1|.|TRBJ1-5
CASSEARGRGQPQHF
TGTGCCAGCAGTGAAGCGCGGGGGCGCGGTCAGCCCCAGCATTTT
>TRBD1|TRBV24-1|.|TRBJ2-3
CATSDLRQGLDTQYF
TGTGCCACCAGTGATCTTAGACAGGGGTTAGATACGCAGTATTTT
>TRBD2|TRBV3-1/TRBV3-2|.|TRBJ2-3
CASSHGGLVFTQYF
TGTGCCAGCAGCCACGGTGGACTAGTGTTTACGCAGTATTTT
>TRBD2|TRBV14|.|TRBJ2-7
CASSPPFSASGRALRVEQYF
TGTGCCAGCAGCCCTCCGTTTTCGGCTAGCGGGAGGGCCCTCCGCGTCGAGCAGTACTTC
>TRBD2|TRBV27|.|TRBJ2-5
CASSSRPLGLAGGSRETQYF
TGTGCCAGCAGTTCCCGACCACTAGGACTAGCGGGAGGGTCACGGGAGACCCAGTACTTC
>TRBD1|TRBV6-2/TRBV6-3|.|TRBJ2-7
CASSPPGQGLHEQYF
TGTGCCAGCAGCCCCCCGGGACAGGGATTGCACGAGCAGTACTTC
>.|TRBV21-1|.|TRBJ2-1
CASSKELARNEQFF
TGTGCCAGCAGCAAAGAACTAGCGCGCAATGAGCAGTTCTTC
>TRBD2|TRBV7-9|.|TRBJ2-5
CASSPLAGDGETQYF
TGTGCCAGCAGCCCCCTAGCGGGAGACGGGGAGACCCAGTACTTC
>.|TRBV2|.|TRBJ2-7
CASLRDKSSYEQYF
TGTGCCAGCCTCAGGGATAAGAGCTCCTACGAGCAGTACTTC